This TCR beta chain derives from a study of T cells after yellow fever vaccination. Broader study findings: Although the secondary response was weaker, it peaked faster, at day 5 versus 15. Subsequent booster samples again held most clones from primary vaccination (roughly 96% CD4, 88% CD8). The CD4 and CD8 compartments had a small share of their clonotypes in common.

With regard to this clonotype: Its antigen is unidentified.

Making TCR cDNA involved 5'RACE template switching, which added UMIs and a universal primer site. TCRdb re-called the 5' RACE reads with MiXCR, one entry per CDR3 protein. The data contain a few hundred thousand distinct CDR3 sequences, roughly 4% of them singletons. The receptor's source is a man younger than 35 who received the YFV17D yellow fever vaccine. The source was PBMCs, collected 5 days after the yellow fever booster vaccination.

The CDR3 spells CATKVSTTDTQYF. The CDR3 DNA reads TGCGCCACAAAGGTGTCTACCACAGATACGCAGTATTTT. This rearrangement joins TRBV5-1 to TRBJ2-3, with D unclear. CDR1 is SGHRS and CDR2 is YFSETQ in the germline V gene. The germline V and J ends were trimmed by 9 bases and 2 bases, with 13 bases remaining between them. This CDR3 is 13 amino acids long.